At least ten counts were recorded for the clone carrying this T cell receptor (beta chain). The antigen is unknown. CDR1 DFQATT and CDR2 SNEGSKA come from the germline V gene (reference sequence). The CDR3 runs 12 residues. V was trimmed by 4 bases and J by 9 bases, leaving 15 bases between them. The sample is drawn from a study of T cells in Graves' hyperthyroidism and ophthalmopathy. Findings and limits, study-wide: Most expanded thyroid clonotypes above 0.001 also appeared in blood.

Disease duration was under 3 months in the ophthalmopathy patients, who also had a Clinical Activity Score of at least 3 and a NOSPECS grade of at least 4. Orbital computed tomography, thyroid ultrasound, serum thyroxine and TRAb, and clinical symptoms together informed the diagnoses. PBMCs stemmed from 10 ml fresh peripheral blood. Regions amplified from RNA transcripts were the TCR beta CDR3 regions. The HTBI primer set was used in a first-round RT-PCR of the TCR CDR3. TCRdb re-called the multiplex PCR reads with MiXCR, one entry per CDR3 protein. The top ten clones hold under 15% of a sample with hundreds of thousands of distinct CDR3 sequences, 14% of them seen once.

Sequencing was performed on blood. This chain connects TRBV20-1 to TRBJ1-2; D might be TRBD1 (6 bases). The sequence derives from a woman aged 45-65 years with Graves' ophthalmopathy. The CDR3 loop is CSANPTGGSYTF. The CDR3, as DNA: TGCAGTGCTAATCCGACAGGCGGGAGCTACACCTTC.